A single sample gave rise to the 24 T cell receptor beta chains below, sequenced in a study of OX40 agonist ivuxolimab in advanced cancers. The data were produced by immunoSEQ multiplex PCR, yet TCRdb's version contains in-frame clones alone and is incomplete. Of roughly 62,000 clones listed, 65% to 90% are singletons. This specimen consisted of CD4+ or CD8+ T cells sorted from blood, obtained in a trial of the OX40 agonist ivuxolimab. The receptors here all came from an adult with an advanced solid tumor such as melanoma, head and neck, liver or kidney cancer.

The CDR3 is CASSLVAGDNEQFF. The CDR3, as DNA: TGTGCCAGCAGCTTAGTAGCGGGCGACAATGAGCAGTTCTTC. J is TRBJ2-1 and V is TRBV7-3; 7 positions agree with TRBD2. Trimming removed 2 bases from V and 5 bases from J; junction bases left unmatched: 3. This CDR3 contains 14 residues. The germline gives CDR1 SGHTA, CDR2 FQGTGA.

J is TRBJ1-1 and V is TRBV9; D is ambiguous. The germline V gene has CDR1 SGDLS and CDR2 YYNGEE. CDR3 length: 13 amino acids. V gave up 2 bases and J gave up 0 bases, with 5 bases separating them. CDR3: CASSVNMNTEAFF. In DNA, the CDR3 is TGTGCCAGCAGCGTTAACATGAACACTGAAGCTTTCTTT.

The chain combines TRBV7-7 with TRBJ2-3, with 9 bases identical to TRBD2. This CDR3 is 15 amino acids long. Germline V gives CDR1 SSHAT, CDR2 FNYEAQ (reference sequence). V lost 4 bases to trimming and J lost 1 base; unmatched junction nucleotides: 3. The CDR3 DNA is TGTGCCAGCAGCTCTGGGACTAGCCGCACAGATACGCAGTATTTT. This sequence encodes CASSSGTSRTDTQYF.

V gene TRBV6-6 combines with J gene TRBJ2-1; D is tentatively TRBD1 or TRBD2 (6 bases each). Trimming cost V 6 bases and J 13 bases, with 22 bases left between them. Germline V gene data show CDR1 as MNHNY and CDR2 as SVGAGI (reference sequence). The CDR3 contains 14 residues. The CDR3 region has the DNA TGTGCCAGCAGAGAACGGACGGTGGAGGGGGTTCAGTTCTTC. Protein: CASRERTVEGVQFF.

The chain is built from TRBV27 and TRBJ2-7, with D perhaps TRBD2 (6 bases). This CDR3 region has 15 residues. The V end lost 7 bases, the J end lost 2 bases, and 18 bases lay between the germline ends. Germline CDR1 and CDR2: MNHEY and SMNVEV (reference sequence). DNA of the CDR3: TGTGCCAGCACCTTATCGGGGCTAGCGCCCTACGAGCAGTACTTC. Its protein is CASTLSGLAPYEQYF.

Written as DNA, the CDR3 is TGTGCCAGCAGCGTAGGAGAAGGGCAGGGAAGGTCCGAGCAGTACTTC. As protein: CASSVGEGQGRSEQYF. The V and J genes are TRBV9 and TRBJ2-5; weak D call: TRBD1 (5 bases). TRBJ2-7 matches the DNA end more closely, so the J call is doubtful. Germline CDR1 SGDLS, CDR2 YYNGEE. CDR3 size: 16 residues.

V gene TRBV19 combines with J gene TRBJ1-6, with D maybe TRBD1 (6 bases). This CDR3 is 14 amino acids long. Germline assignment: CDR1 LNHDA and CDR2 SQIVND (reference sequence). V lost 7 bases and J 10 bases, leaving 17 bases between the germline ends. In DNA form, the CDR3 reads TGTGCCAGTAATAGGGGGGAATCAAGCTCACCCCTCCACTTT. Residues: CASNRGESSSPLHF.

The rearrangement joins TRBV7-2 to TRBJ2-7; TRBD2 matches at 8 bases. The CDR3 is made up of 19 amino acids. V lost 4 bases to trimming and J lost 4 bases; unmatched junction nucleotides: 21. Germline CDR1 and CDR2: SGHTA and FQGNSA. CDR3 sequence: CASSCRGSVTAGGMYEQYF. The CDR3 region has the DNA TGTGCCAGCAGCTGTAGGGGGAGCGTGACTGCGGGAGGAATGTACGAGCAGTACTTC. Combining the CDR3 with reference TRBV7-2 and TRBJ2-7 gives the whole variable domain GAGVSQSPSNKVTEKGKDVELRCDPISGHTALYWYRQSLGQGLEFLIYFQGNSAPDKSGLPSDRFSAERTGGSVSTLTIQRTQQEDSAVYLCASSCRGSVTAGGMYEQYFGPGTRLTVT.

The chain is built from TRBV30 and TRBJ2-5, with no clear D. V was clipped by 2 bases and J by 1 base, with 8 bases between them. The germline CDR1 and CDR2 sequences are GTSNPN and SVGIG (reference sequence). The CDR3 loop spans 13 amino acids. CDR3 coding DNA: TGTGCCTGGAGTCAGAATGTCCAAGAGACCCAGTACTTC. Residues: CAWSQNVQETQYF.

The chain is built from TRBV6-6 and TRBJ2-1; no reliable D call. V lost 2 bases to trimming and J lost 12 bases, with 11 bases between them. The CDR3 has 12 residues. Germline lookup yields CDR1 MNHNY and CDR2 SVGAGI (reference sequence). In nucleotides, the CDR3 is TGTGCCAGCAGTTACCAGACCGCAGGGCAGTTCTTC. Its protein is CASSYQTAGQFF.

This clone showed up just a few times. The chain couples TRBV4-2 to TRBJ1-2; TRBD1 might be the D (5 bases). Germline V gene sequence: CDR1 LGHNA, CDR2 YNFKEQ. This CDR3 contains 15 residues. V lost 1 base to trimming and J lost 2 bases, with 11 bases between them. The CDR3 DNA follows: TGTGCCAGCAGCCAAGTGGAGGGGCAGAACTATGGCTACACCTTC. This encodes CASSQVEGQNYGYTF.

V gene TRBV7-9 combines with J gene TRBJ2-2; no definite D call. CDR1 SEHNR and CDR2 FQNEAQ come from the germline V gene (reference sequence). V lost 8 bases, J lost 8 bases, and 15 bases lay in between. CDR3 length: 13 amino acids. The CDR3 reads CASGPRSSGELFF. The CDR3 region has the DNA TGTGCCAGCGGACCCCGGAGTTCTGGGGAGCTGTTTTTT.

The rearrangement links TRBV4-1 to TRBJ1-5; D is uncertain. V shed 1 base and J shed 7 bases, with 8 bases lying between them. The germline V gene has CDR1 MGHRA and CDR2 YSYEKL. The CDR3 consists of 13 residues. CDR3 loop: CASSQVGSQPQHF. CDR3 in DNA: TGCGCCAGCAGCCAAGTGGGTTCGCAGCCCCAGCATTTT.

The V call is TRBV10-2, the J call TRBJ2-2, with TRBD1 matching over 7 bases. This CDR3 contains 18 residues. Germline CDR1 is WSHSY and CDR2 is SAAADI. Trimming removed 8 bases from V and 4 bases from J; junction bases left unmatched: 19. CDR3 region: CASRTGQLFLNPTGELFF. CDR3 coding DNA: TGCGCCAGCCGGACAGGACAGCTATTTCTTAATCCCACCGGGGAGCTGTTTTTT.

The chain links TRBV18 to TRBJ2-2; a weak D match, TRBD2 (5 bases). This CDR3 has 13 amino acids. Trimming cost V 2 bases and J 5 bases, with 6 bases left between them. The V gene's germline CDR1 is KGHSH and CDR2 LQKENI. The CDR3 sequence: CASSPSGTGELFF. The CDR3 DNA is TGTGCCAGCTCACCATCGGGGACCGGGGAGCTGTTTTTT.

The chain combines TRBV12-5 with TRBJ2-1, with a tentative D call TRBD1 (6 bases). The CDR3 runs 12 residues. The germline V gene has CDR1 LGHNT and CDR2 FRNRAP. Trimming shortened V by 6 bases and J by 9 bases, and 12 bases separated the two germline ends. DNA of the CDR3: TGTGCTAGTGGACCTACAGGGTCTGAGCAGTTCTTC. Residues: CASGPTGSEQFF.

This clone was observed a few times. The gene calls are TRBV9 and TRBJ2-2, with 7 bases identical to TRBD1. V lost 3 bases, J lost 1 base, and 9 bases stayed unmatched. The CDR3 consists of 17 residues. The germline gives CDR1 SGDLS, CDR2 YYNGEE. The CDR3 loop reads CASSARRQGLNTGELFF. In DNA form, the CDR3 reads TGTGCCAGCAGCGCACGAAGACAGGGTCTGAACACCGGGGAGCTGTTTTTT. Supplemented by reference TRBV9 and TRBJ2-2, the full variable domain reads DSGVTQTPKHLITATGQRVTLRCSPRSGDLSVYWYQQSLDQGLQFLIQYYNGEERAKGNILERFSAQQFPDLHSELNLSSLELGDSALYFCASSARRQGLNTGELFFGEGSRLTVL.

The chain recombines TRBV9 with TRBJ2-5; D uncertain. Germline V gene data show CDR1 as SGDLS and CDR2 as YYNGEE. This CDR3 has 13 residues. V lost 0 bases and J lost 1, with 4 bases in between. The CDR3 DNA is TGTGCCAGCAGCGTAGGGGGCCAAGAGACCCAGTACTTC. Residues: CASSVGGQETQYF.

The gene calls are TRBV2 and TRBJ1-4; D gene unclear. This CDR3 contains 14 residues. V dropped 3 bases and J dropped 4 bases, with 9 bases sitting between them. Per the germline V gene, CDR1 is SNHLY and CDR2 is FYNNEI. CDR3 sequence: CASSEGGSNEKLFF. In DNA form, the CDR3 reads TGTGCCAGCAGTGAGGGCGGCAGTAATGAAAAACTGTTTTTT.

This clone has just one count. The chain uses TRBV6-5 and TRBJ2-7; D call uncertain. This CDR3 is built from 13 residues. Trimming left V 0 bases short and J 6 bases short, with 9 bases between. The germline V gene has CDR1 MNHEY and CDR2 SVGAGI. The CDR3 reads CASSYSTAVEQYF. DNA of the CDR3: TGTGCCAGCAGTTACTCAACGGCGGTCGAGCAGTACTTC.

The rearrangement links TRBV5-4 to TRBJ2-5; the match to TRBD1 covers 9 bases. This CDR3 spans 15 amino acids. From germline, CDR1 is SGHNT and CDR2 YYREEE (reference sequence). J was trimmed by 5 bases and V by 4 bases; bases with no gene match: 9. As DNA, the CDR3 is TGTGCCAGCAGCCCCGGACAGGGGAACGGCGAGACCCAGTACTTC. Translating gives CASSPGQGNGETQYF.

The J gene is TRBJ2-2, the V gene TRBV7-9; the match to TRBD2 covers 16 bases. The CDR3 covers 17 residues. Germline lookup yields CDR1 SEHNR and CDR2 FQNEAQ (reference sequence). Unmatched junction bases numbered 3, after V lost 2 bases and J lost 6 bases. CDR3 coding DNA: TGTGCCAGCAGCTTATGGGGACTAGCGGGAGGGCCCGGGGAGCTGTTTTTT. It codes for CASSLWGLAGGPGELFF.

This clone appeared a single time. This chain connects TRBV5-1 to TRBJ2-5, with TRBD2 as a possible D gene (6 bases). V lost 0 bases and J 0 bases, leaving 12 bases between the germline ends. The CDR3 loop spans 16 amino acids. The germline V gene encodes CDR1 SGHRS and CDR2 YFSETQ. CDR3 DNA sequence: TGCGCCAGCAGCTTGGGGGCTAGCGCACACCAAGAGACCCAGTACTTC. Translated: CASSLGASAHQETQYF.

This rearrangement joins TRBV5-5 to TRBJ2-7; D is perhaps TRBD2 (5 bases). This CDR3 has 15 residues. Deletions cut 2 bases from V and 6 bases from J, with 18 bases between. Per the germline V gene, CDR1 is SGHKS and CDR2 is YYEKEE (reference sequence). This CDR3 is CASSLGWEQAGEQYF. Here the CDR3 DNA reads TGTGCCAGCAGCTTAGGATGGGAGCAGGCGGGCGAGCAGTACTTC. Together with reference TRBV5-5 and TRBJ2-7, the CDR3 gives the full variable domain: DAGVTQSPTHLIKTRGQQVTLRCSPISGHKSVSWYQQVLGQGPQFIFQYYEKEERGRGNFPDRFSARQFPNYSSELNVNALLLGDSALYLCASSLGWEQAGEQYFGPGTRLTVT.